Listed here are 19 T cell receptor beta chains from one sample, sequenced in a study of blood T cell repertoires in COVID-19. Here immunoSEQ multiplex PCR was the method, and the copy in TCRdb shows in-frame clones only, minus some. This sample has more than 150,000 clones, with approximately 91% found just once. Sequencing was performed on peripheral blood. These receptors were collected from a woman in her seventies with acute or convalescent COVID-19.

The CDR3 reads CASSLGVAGGRNEQFF. In DNA, the CDR3 is TGTGCCAGCAGCTTAGGAGTAGCGGGGGGGCGAAATGAGCAGTTCTTC. This chain uses TRBV7-2 with TRBJ2-1; the match to TRBD2 covers 11 bases. The J segment lost 7 bases and the V segment lost 1 base, leaving 6 bases of the junction unmatched. The CDR3 is 16 residues long. The germline V gene encodes CDR1 SGHTA and CDR2 FQGNSA.

The genes are TRBV19 and TRBJ1-6; TRBD1 aligns across 7 bases. The CDR3 has 15 residues. V lost 5 bases to trimming and J lost 9 bases; unmatched junction nucleotides: 10. CDR1 and CDR2 from the germline V gene are LNHDA and SQIVND (reference sequence). The DNA of the CDR3 is TGTGCCAGTAGTTCTCGACAGGGTGGAAGTTCACCCCTCCACTTT. This translates into CASSSRQGGSSPLHF.

This clone appeared a few times. V is TRBV2 and J is TRBJ1-6, with 7 positions matching TRBD1. The CDR3 is 14 residues long. Germline assignment: CDR1 SNHLY and CDR2 FYNNEI. Trimming took 3 bases from V and 9 from J; bases not matched to a gene: 5. CDR3 residues: CASSEEQGRSPLHF. The CDR3 bases are TGTGCCAGCAGTGAGGAACAGGGGCGTTCACCCCTCCACTTT. The full variable domain, with the rest looked up from reference TRBV2 and TRBJ1-6, is EPEVTQTPSHQVTQMGQEVILRCVPISNHLYFYWYRQILGQKVEFLVSFYNNEISEKSEIFDDQFSVERPDGSNFTLKIRSTKLEDSAMYFCASSEEQGRSPLHFGNGTRLTVT.

The chain couples TRBV4-3 to TRBJ1-4; tentatively, D is TRBD1 (6 bases). The CDR3 is 16 residues long. V lost 0 bases, J lost 8 bases, and 16 bases lay in between. Germline V lookup: CDR1 LGHNA, CDR2 YSLEER. CDR3 amino acids: CASSQDWFRGEEKLFF. The CDR3 coding sequence is TGCGCCAGCAGCCAAGATTGGTTCAGGGGTGAGGAAAAACTGTTTTTT.

The chain combines TRBV29-1 with TRBJ2-1; 7 bases are shared with TRBD1. The trim removed 4 bases at V and 0 bases at J, leaving 15 bases unmatched. The CDR3 runs to 18 residues. Germline V gene data show CDR1 as SQVTM and CDR2 as ANQGSEA. The CDR3 DNA reads as TGCAGCGTTGGGGACCTGCAGGGGGAGCTCCTCTCCTACAATGAGCAGTTCTTC. Its translation is CSVGDLQGELLSYNEQFF.

The chain couples TRBV5-1 to TRBJ2-2; 8 bases line up with TRBD1. The CDR3 is made up of 16 amino acids. V trimming: 0 bases; J trimming: 5 bases; junction bases outside the gene matches: 6. CDR1 is SGHRS, CDR2 YFSETQ, per germline. CDR3 protein: CASSLDTGGRTGELFF. The DNA of the CDR3 is TGCGCCAGCAGCTTGGATACAGGGGGAAGGACCGGGGAGCTGTTTTTT.

The CDR3 region has the DNA TGTGCCAGCAGCGACGAACTGGGGCTCTCTGGAAACACCATATATTTT. Translated: CASSDELGLSGNTIYF. The rearrangement uses TRBV5-4 and TRBJ1-3, with a tentative D call TRBD1 (5 bases). This CDR3 region has 16 residues. Germline V gives CDR1 SGHNT, CDR2 YYREEE (reference sequence). Trimming removed 4 bases at V and 0 bases at J, with 14 bases between.

J is TRBJ1-4 and V is TRBV5-1; D call uncertain. Between the trimmed V and J ends, which lost 3 bases and 8 bases, there was a span of 8 bases. The CDR3 totals 12 residues. Germline CDR1 reads SGHRS; CDR2 reads YFSETQ. CDR3: CASSYGGEKLFF. CDR3 nucleotides: TGCGCCAGCAGCTATGGAGGCGAAAAACTGTTTTTT.

V usage is TRBV18 and J usage is TRBJ1-4; 7 bases agree with TRBD1. Germline V gene lookup returns CDR1 KGHSH and CDR2 LQKENI. The J segment lost 7 bases and the V segment lost 2 bases, leaving 10 bases of the junction unmatched. There are 16 residues in the CDR3. CDR3 coding DNA: TGTGCCAGCTCACCATTTTTTCTGGGGGACAGTGAAAAACTGTTTTTT. It is translated as CASSPFFLGDSEKLFF.

The rearrangement links TRBV28 to TRBJ2-7; a possible D gene is TRBD1 (5 bases). Trimming removed 6 bases at V and 4 bases at J, with 16 bases between. Looked up from germline, CDR1 is MDHEN and CDR2 is SYDVKM. CDR3 size: 14 residues. CDR3 sequence reads: CASSSGHPSYEQYV. The DNA for the CDR3 is TGTGCCAGCAGCTCTGGACACCCTTCTTACGAGCAGTACGTC.

The V gene is TRBV7-9, the J gene TRBJ1-6; no definite D call. This CDR3 has 13 residues. Germline V CDR1 and CDR2: SEHNR, FQNEAQ (reference sequence). CDR3 region: CAVGRDYNSPLHF. Written as DNA, the CDR3 is TGTGCGGTTGGGCGGGACTATAATTCACCCCTCCACTTT.

The genes are TRBV3-1 (or the pseudogene TRBV3-2) and TRBJ2-5, with D unclear. V was cut by 2 bases and J by 0 bases, with 10 bases left in between. Germline lookup yields CDR1 LGHDT and CDR2 YNNKEL (reference sequence). The CDR3 is 15 residues long. In DNA form, the CDR3 reads TGTGCCAGCAGCCAACGACATGCGTACCAAGAGACCCAGTACTTC. Amino acid sequence: CASSQRHAYQETQYF.

This chain links TRBV6-1 with TRBJ1-1, with 8 bases fitting TRBD1. V lost 3 bases and J lost 3; bases outside the gene matches: 6. Germline V gene lookup returns CDR1 MNHNS and CDR2 SASEGT. The CDR3 has 15 amino acids. The CDR3 loop is CASSDRGRRDTEAFF. The CDR3 DNA reads TGTGCCAGCAGTGACAGGGGGCGCCGGGACACTGAAGCTTTCTTT.

This rearrangement joins TRBV7-2 to TRBJ1-4; 7 nucleotides line up with TRBD1. The CDR3 runs 13 residues. Trimming cost V 5 bases and J 7 bases; bases outside gene matches: 4. CDR1 and CDR2 from the germline V gene are SGHTA and FQGNSA. The CDR3 loop is CASSPRQGEKLFF. The DNA for the CDR3 is TGTGCCAGCAGCCCGAGACAGGGTGAAAAACTGTTTTTT.

This clone has only one observation. V is TRBV19 and J is TRBJ2-2, with a possible D match to TRBD1 (5 bases). V was trimmed by 7 bases and J by 6 bases, leaving 12 bases between them. The CDR3 consists of 13 residues. Germline loops: CDR1 LNHDA, CDR2 SQIVND (reference sequence). The CDR3 DNA reads TGTGCCAGTACCAAAAGGGGCTCCGGGGAGCTGTTTTTT. Protein sequence: CASTKRGSGELFF.

This rearrangement joins TRBV6-6 to TRBJ1-2, with 9 bases that match TRBD1. The CDR3 contains 16 residues. Per the germline V gene, CDR1 is MNHNY and CDR2 is SVGAGI (reference sequence). The J segment lost 2 bases and the V segment lost 6 bases, leaving 10 bases of the junction unmatched. CDR3 in DNA: TGTGCCAGCAGGTCTGGGACAGGGCGAGGGAACTATGGCTACACCTTC. Translating gives CASRSGTGRGNYGYTF.

The chain is built from TRBV27 and TRBJ1-4; possible D gene TRBD1, 5 bases. The CDR3 covers 15 residues. Trimming removed 5 bases from V and 7 bases from J, with 17 bases in between. Germline V gene data show CDR1 as MNHEY and CDR2 as SMNVEV (reference sequence). The CDR3 DNA is TGTGCCAGCAGTCCCCGCGCAGGGCTGACTGAAAAACTGTTTTTT. Translating it yields CASSPRAGLTEKLFF.

The chain has TRBV7-2 and TRBJ2-1; TRBD2 agrees at 8 bases. Germline V CDR1 and CDR2: SGHTA, FQGNSA. Unmatched junction bases numbered 8, after V lost 4 bases and J lost 15 bases. There are 12 residues in the CDR3. CDR3 sequence reads: CASSSPGTRLFF. In DNA form, the CDR3 reads TGTGCCAGCAGCTCGCCCGGGACTAGGCTGTTCTTC.

This clone was recorded once. The J gene is TRBJ1-1, the V gene TRBV12-3 or TRBV12-4; 10 bases map to TRBD1. This CDR3 is built from 13 residues. V lost 6 bases and J lost 13; bases outside the gene matches: 11. The chain's CDR3 is CASRETGGRWGFF. CDR3 in DNA: TGTGCCAGCAGAGAGACAGGGGGCAGGTGGGGTTTCTTT.